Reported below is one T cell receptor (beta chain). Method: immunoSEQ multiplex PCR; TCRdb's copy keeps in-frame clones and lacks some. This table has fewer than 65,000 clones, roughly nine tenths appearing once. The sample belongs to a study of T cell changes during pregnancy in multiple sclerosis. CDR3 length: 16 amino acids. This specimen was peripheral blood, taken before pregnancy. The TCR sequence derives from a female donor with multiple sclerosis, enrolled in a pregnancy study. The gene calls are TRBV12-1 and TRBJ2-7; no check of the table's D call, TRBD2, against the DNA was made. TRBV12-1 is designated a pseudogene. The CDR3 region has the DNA TGTGCCAGCAGCTTTTGGGTAGCGGGTACCCCCTACGAGCAGTACTTC. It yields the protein CASSFWVAGTPYEQYF.